The 9 T cell receptor beta chains below all came from one sample that was sequenced in a study of PD-1 blockade in classical Hodgkin lymphoma. The assay was immunoSEQ multiplex PCR, and TCRdb's table has in-frame clones only and misses some. This table holds under 15,000 clones, 84% found once. All the patients suffered relapse after autologous stem cell transplantation, and brentuximab vedotin exposure differed. This sample comprised peripheral blood mononuclear cells (PBMCs), obtained at baseline. These receptors were collected from a human donor with classical Hodgkin lymphoma.

V is TRBV4-3 and J is TRBJ1-4, with D tentatively TRBD1 (5 bases). Germline V gene lookup returns CDR1 LGHNA and CDR2 YSLEER. The CDR3 runs to 16 residues. The V gene lost 2 bases and the J gene lost 8 bases, with 18 bases spanning the gap. CDR3 in amino acids: CASSQTRGGVGEKLFF. CDR3 in DNA: TGCGCCAGCAGCCAAACCCGGGGCGGGGTGGGGGAAAAACTGTTTTTT.

V is TRBV21-1 and J is TRBJ1-3; the table's D call, TRBD1, has no DNA check behind it. TRBV21-1 is recorded as a pseudogene. The CDR3 totals 13 residues. CDR3: CASSSRGGNTIYF. CDR3 in DNA: TGTGCCAGCAGCTCCAGGGGGGGAAACACCATATATTTT.

This rearrangement joins TRBV13 to TRBJ2-1, with D unresolved. Trimming removed 1 base at V and 4 bases at J, with 2 bases between. CDR1 is PRHDT and CDR2 is FYEKMQ in the germline V gene (reference sequence). The CDR3 is 12 amino acids. The CDR3 here is CASSLVYNEQFF. The CDR3 bases are TGTGCCAGCAGCTTAGTGTACAATGAGCAGTTCTTC.

This clone was observed a handful of times. The CDR3 loop is CAISESGSNTEAFF. CDR3 DNA sequence: TGTGCCATCAGTGAGTCAGGGTCGAACACTGAAGCTTTCTTT. This chain connects TRBV10-3 to TRBJ1-1; no reliable D call. Per the germline V gene, CDR1 is ENHRY and CDR2 is SYGVKD. V was shortened by 0 bases and J by 1 base, with 6 bases between the two germline ends. This CDR3 region has 14 residues.

The V gene is TRBV7-9, the J gene TRBJ2-5; no firm D call. The CDR3 is 15 amino acids. Germline CDR1 SEHNR, CDR2 FQNEAQ (reference sequence). Trimming cost V 2 bases and J 5 bases, with 15 bases left between them. CDR3 amino acids: CASSLNIALLETQYF. As DNA, the CDR3 is TGTGCCAGCAGCTTAAACATCGCGCTGCTTGAGACCCAGTACTTC.

The chain couples TRBV7-6 to TRBJ2-1; D remains unclear. Trimming left V 3 bases short and J 8 bases short, with 11 bases between. CDR3 size: 13 residues. Per germline, CDR1 SGHVS and CDR2 FNYEAQ. This CDR3 reads CASSFRIGDEQFF. DNA of the CDR3: TGTGCCAGCAGCTTCCGTATTGGCGATGAGCAGTTCTTC.

The CDR3 loop is CASGFSVSMRYPNTGELFF. The CDR3, as DNA: TGTGCTAGTGGTTTCTCAGTCTCAATGCGGTATCCGAACACCGGGGAGCTGTTTTTT. The V call is TRBV12-5, the J call TRBJ2-2; the D is unclear. V was clipped by 3 bases and J by 0 bases, with 20 bases between them. This CDR3 has 19 residues. Germline V gene lookup returns CDR1 LGHNT and CDR2 FRNRAP. Complete variable domain (other parts from reference TRBV12-5 and TRBJ2-2): DARVTQTPRHKVTEMGQEVTMRCQPILGHNTVFWYRQTMMQGLELLAYFRNRAPLDDSGMPKDRFSAEMPDATLATLKIQPSEPRDSAVYFCASGFSVSMRYPNTGELFFGEGSRLTVL.

The chain carries TRBV7-2 and TRBJ1-2; tentative D call: TRBD1 (5 bases). From germline, CDR1 is SGHTA and CDR2 FQGNSA. The V gene lost 9 bases and the J gene lost 1 base, with 12 bases spanning the gap. The CDR3 loop spans 13 amino acids. The CDR3 here is CASRGPNNYGYTF. The CDR3 bases are TGTGCCAGTAGGGGACCGAATAACTATGGCTACACCTTC.

This chain links TRBV13 with TRBJ1-2, with unresolved D. Germline lookup yields CDR1 PRHDT and CDR2 FYEKMQ (reference sequence). V was pared by 3 bases and J by 1 base, with 12 bases between. CDR3 length: 15 amino acids. The CDR3 nucleotides are TGTGCCAGCAGCTTCTGGCAGACGGGTAACTATGGCTACACCTTC. Protein: CASSFWQTGNYGYTF.